Listed here is a single T cell receptor (beta chain). Assay: immunoSEQ multiplex PCR; the TCRdb copy retains only in-frame clones and omits some. The sample records hundreds of thousands of clones, 80% to 90% being singletons. Seattle's cohort entered during active infection and was followed longitudinally. The data are from a study of blood T cell repertoires in COVID-19. The wider study: Donors in the United States, Italy and Spain gave samples during acute or convalescent COVID-19. T cells, B-cell-depleted T cells, or PBMCs provided the cDNA or gDNA that served as material.

This CDR3 has 16 residues. Per germline, CDR1 SGHDT and CDR2 YYEEEE. Between the trimmed V and J ends, which lost 2 bases and 2 bases, there was a span of 16 bases. The receptor was derived from a woman aged 25 to 39 with COVID-19, enrolled during active disease. The sample taken for sequencing was peripheral blood. The chain combines TRBV5-6 with TRBJ1-1, with D perhaps TRBD1 (6 bases). The CDR3 reads CASSFYLAGDNTEAFF. The CDR3 coding sequence is TGTGCCAGCAGCTTCTATTTGGCAGGGGACAACACTGAAGCTTTCTTT.